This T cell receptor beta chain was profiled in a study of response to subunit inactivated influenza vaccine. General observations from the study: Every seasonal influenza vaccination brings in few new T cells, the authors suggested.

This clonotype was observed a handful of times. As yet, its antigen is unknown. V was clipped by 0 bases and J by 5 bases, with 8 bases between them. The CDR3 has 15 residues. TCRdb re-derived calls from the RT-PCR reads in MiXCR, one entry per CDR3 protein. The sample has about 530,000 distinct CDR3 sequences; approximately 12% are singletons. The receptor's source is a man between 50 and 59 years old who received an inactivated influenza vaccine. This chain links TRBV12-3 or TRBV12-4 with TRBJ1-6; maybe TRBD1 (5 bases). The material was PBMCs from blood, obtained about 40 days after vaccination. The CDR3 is CASSLARQHNSPLHF. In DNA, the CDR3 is TGTGCCAGCAGTTTAGCGAGACAGCATAATTCACCCCTCCACTTT.